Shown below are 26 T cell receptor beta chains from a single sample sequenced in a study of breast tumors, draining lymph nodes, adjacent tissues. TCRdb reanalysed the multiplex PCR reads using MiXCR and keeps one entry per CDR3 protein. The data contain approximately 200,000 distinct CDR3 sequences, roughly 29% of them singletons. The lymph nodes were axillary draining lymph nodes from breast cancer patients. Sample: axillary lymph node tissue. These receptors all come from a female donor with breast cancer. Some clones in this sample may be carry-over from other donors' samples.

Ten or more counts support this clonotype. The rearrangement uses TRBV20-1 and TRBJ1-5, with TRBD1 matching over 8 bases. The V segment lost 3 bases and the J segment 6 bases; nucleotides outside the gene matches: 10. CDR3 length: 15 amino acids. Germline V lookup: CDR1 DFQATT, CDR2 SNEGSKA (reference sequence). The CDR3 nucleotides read TGCAGTGCTAGTGGACAGGGAGGGTTTGGTCAGCCCCAGCATTTT. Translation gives CSASGQGGFGQPQHF.

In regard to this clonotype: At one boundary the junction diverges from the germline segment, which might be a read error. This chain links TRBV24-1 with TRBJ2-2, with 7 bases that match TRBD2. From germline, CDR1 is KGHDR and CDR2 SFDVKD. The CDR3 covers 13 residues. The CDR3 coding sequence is TGTGCCACCAGGACTGGCGGGAGTAATGAGCAGTTTTTT. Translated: CATRTGGSNEQFF.

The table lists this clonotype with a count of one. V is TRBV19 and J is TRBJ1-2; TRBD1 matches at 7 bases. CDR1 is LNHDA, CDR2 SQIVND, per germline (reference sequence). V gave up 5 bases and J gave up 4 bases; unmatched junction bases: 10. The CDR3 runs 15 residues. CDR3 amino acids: CASSDLTGRAYGYTF. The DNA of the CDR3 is TGTGCCAGTAGTGACCTGACAGGGCGCGCCTATGGCTACACCTTC.

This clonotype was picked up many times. CDR3 residues: CASSLRTGGKNEQFF. The DNA for the CDR3 is TGTGCCAGCAGCCTAAGGACAGGGGGCAAAAATGAGCAGTTCTTC. V and J are TRBV5-8 and TRBJ2-1; TRBD1 agrees at 11 bases. CDR3 length: 15 amino acids. J lost 7 bases, V lost 4 bases, and 7 bases had no gene match. The germline gives CDR1 SGHTS, CDR2 YDEGEE.

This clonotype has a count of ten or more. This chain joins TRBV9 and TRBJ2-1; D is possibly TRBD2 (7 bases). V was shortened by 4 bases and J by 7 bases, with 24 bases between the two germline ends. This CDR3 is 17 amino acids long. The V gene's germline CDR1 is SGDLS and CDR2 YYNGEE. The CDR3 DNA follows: TGTGCCAGCAGCCCCCGGGGGGCGGGGGAATTGAGGAATGAGCAGTTCTTC. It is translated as CASSPRGAGELRNEQFF.

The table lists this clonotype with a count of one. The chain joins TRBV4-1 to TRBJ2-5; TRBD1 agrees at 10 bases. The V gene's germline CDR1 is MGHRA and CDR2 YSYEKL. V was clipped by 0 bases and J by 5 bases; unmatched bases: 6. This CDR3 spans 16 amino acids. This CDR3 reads CASSQDWTGGGETQYF. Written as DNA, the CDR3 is TGCGCCAGCAGCCAAGACTGGACAGGGGGAGGGGAGACCCAGTACTTC.

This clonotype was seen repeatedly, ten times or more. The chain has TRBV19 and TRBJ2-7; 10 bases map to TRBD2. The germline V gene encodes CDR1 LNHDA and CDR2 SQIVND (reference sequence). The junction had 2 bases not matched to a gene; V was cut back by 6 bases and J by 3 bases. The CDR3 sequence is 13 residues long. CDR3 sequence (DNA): TGTGCCAGTAGAGAGCGGGGGGGCTACGAGCAGTACTTC. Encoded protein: CASRERGGYEQYF. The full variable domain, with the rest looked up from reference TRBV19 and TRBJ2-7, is DGGITQSPKYLFRKEGQNVTLSCEQNLNHDAMYWYRQDPGQGLRLIYYSQIVNDFQKGDIAEGYSVSREKKESFPLTVTSAQKNPTAFYLCASRERGGYEQYFGPGTRLTVT.

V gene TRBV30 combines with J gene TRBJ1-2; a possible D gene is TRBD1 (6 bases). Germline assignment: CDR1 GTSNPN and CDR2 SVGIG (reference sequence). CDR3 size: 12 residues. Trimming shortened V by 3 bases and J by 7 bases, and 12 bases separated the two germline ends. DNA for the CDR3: TGTGCCTGGAGACCAACAGGGCTTGGCTACACCTTC. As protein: CAWRPTGLGYTF.

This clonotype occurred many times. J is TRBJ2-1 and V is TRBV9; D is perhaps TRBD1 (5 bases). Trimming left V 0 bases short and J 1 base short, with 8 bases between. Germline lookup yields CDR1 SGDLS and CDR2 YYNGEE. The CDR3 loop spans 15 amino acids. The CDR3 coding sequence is TGTGCCAGCAGCGTAGAGGCAGGGTCCTACAATGAGCAGTTCTTC. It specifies CASSVEAGSYNEQFF.

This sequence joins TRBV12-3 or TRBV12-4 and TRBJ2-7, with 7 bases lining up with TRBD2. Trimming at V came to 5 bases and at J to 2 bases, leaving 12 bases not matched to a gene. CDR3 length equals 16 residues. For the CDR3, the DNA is TGTGCCAGCAGTCGAGAGGCTAGCGGAGGGGCCTACGAGCAGTACTTC. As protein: CASSREASGGAYEQYF.

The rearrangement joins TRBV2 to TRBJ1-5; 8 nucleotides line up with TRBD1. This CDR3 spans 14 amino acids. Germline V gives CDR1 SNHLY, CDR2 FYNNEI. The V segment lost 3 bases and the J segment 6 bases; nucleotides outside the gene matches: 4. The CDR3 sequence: CASSDPDRAQPQHF. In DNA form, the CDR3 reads TGTGCCAGCAGTGACCCGGACAGGGCTCAGCCCCAGCATTTT.

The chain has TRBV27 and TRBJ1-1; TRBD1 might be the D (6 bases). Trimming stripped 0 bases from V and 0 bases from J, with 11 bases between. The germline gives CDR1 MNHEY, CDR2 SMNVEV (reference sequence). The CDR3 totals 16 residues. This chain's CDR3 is CASSLSTTGMNTEAFF. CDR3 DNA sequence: TGTGCCAGCAGTTTATCTACTACAGGGATGAACACTGAAGCTTTCTTT.

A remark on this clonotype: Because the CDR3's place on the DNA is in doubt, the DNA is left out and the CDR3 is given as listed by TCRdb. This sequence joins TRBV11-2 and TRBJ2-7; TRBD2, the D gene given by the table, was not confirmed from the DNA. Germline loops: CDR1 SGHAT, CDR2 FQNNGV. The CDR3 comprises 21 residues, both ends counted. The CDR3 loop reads CASSFYICSASPGQGGYEQYF.

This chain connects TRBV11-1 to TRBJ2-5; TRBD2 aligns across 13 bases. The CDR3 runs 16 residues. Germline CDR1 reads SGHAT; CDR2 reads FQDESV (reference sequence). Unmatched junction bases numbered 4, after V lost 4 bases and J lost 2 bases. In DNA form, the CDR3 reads TGTGCCAGCAGCTATTCGGGACTAGCGGGACAAGAGACCCAGTACTTC. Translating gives CASSYSGLAGQETQYF.

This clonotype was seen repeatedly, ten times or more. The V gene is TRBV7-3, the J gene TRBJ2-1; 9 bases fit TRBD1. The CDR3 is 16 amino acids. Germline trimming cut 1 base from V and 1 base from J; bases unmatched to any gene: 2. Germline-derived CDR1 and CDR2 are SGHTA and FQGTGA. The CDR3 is CASSLRGTGSYNEQFF. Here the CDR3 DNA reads TGTGCCAGCAGCTTAAGGGGGACAGGGTCCTACAATGAGCAGTTCTTC.

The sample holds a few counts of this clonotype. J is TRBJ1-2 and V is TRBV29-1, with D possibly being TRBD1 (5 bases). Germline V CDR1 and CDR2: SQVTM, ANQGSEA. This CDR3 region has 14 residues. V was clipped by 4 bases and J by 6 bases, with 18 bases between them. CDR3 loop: CSVVYYLGEDGYTF. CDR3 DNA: TGCAGCGTTGTTTACTACTTAGGGGAGGATGGCTACACCTTC.

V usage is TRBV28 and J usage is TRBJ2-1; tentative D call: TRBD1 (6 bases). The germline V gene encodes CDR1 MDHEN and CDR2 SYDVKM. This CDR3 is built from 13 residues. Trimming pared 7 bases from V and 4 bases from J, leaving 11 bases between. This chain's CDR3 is CASTKGVYNEQFF. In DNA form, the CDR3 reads TGTGCCAGCACTAAGGGGGTTTACAATGAGCAGTTCTTC.

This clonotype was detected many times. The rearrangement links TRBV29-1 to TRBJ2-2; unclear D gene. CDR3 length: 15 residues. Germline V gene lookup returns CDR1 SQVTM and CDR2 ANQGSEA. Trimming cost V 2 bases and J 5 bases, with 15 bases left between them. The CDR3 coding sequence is TGCAGCGTTGAACGGGCTAGTGGAAGGACCGGGGAGCTGTTTTTT. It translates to CSVERASGRTGELFF.

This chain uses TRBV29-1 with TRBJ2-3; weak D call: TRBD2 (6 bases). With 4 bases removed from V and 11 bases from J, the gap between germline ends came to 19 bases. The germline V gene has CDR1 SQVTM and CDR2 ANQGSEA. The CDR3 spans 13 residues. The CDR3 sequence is CSVVSGNYNEQYF. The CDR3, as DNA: TGCAGCGTTGTTAGCGGTAACTACAATGAGCAGTATTTT.

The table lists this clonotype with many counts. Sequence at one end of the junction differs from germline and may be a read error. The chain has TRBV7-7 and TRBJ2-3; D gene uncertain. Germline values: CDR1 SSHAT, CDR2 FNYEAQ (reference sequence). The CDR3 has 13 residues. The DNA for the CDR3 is TGTGCTAGCAGCTTGGAGACCGCGGATACGCAGTATTTT. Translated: CASSLETADTQYF.

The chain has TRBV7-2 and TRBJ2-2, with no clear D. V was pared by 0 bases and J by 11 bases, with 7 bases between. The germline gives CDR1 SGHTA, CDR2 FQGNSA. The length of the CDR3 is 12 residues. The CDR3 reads CASSLAFGELFF. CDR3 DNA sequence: TGTGCCAGCAGCTTAGCATTCGGCGAGCTGTTTTTT.

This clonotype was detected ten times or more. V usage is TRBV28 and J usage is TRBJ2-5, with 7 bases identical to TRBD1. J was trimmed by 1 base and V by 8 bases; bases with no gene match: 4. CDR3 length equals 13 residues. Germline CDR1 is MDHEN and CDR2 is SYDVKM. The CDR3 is CASSQGSQETQYF. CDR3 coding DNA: TGTGCCAGCTCACAGGGGTCCCAAGAGACCCAGTACTTC.

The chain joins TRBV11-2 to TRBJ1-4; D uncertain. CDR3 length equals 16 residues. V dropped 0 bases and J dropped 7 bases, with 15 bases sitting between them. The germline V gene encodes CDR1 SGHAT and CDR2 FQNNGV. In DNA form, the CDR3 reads TGTGCCAGCAGCTTAGATTTTAGCGGATGGTTTGAAAAACTGTTTTTT. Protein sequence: CASSLDFSGWFEKLFF.

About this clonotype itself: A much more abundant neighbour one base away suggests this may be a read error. The CDR3 protein is CASSSPQDPNYGYTF. In DNA form, the CDR3 reads TGTGCCAGCAGTTCACCCCAGGATCCTAACTATGGCTACACCTTC. J is TRBJ1-2 and V is TRBV12-3 or TRBV12-4; D remains ambiguous. With 4 bases removed from V and 0 bases from J, the gap between germline ends came to 12 bases. The CDR3 is 15 amino acids.

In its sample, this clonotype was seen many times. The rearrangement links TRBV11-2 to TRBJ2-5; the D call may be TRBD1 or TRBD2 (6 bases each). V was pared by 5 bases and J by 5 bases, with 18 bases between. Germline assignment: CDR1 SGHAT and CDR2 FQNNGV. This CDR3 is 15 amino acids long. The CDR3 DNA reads TGTGCCAGCAGCCCCCCGGTGGGGGGCTACGAGACCCAGTACTTC. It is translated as CASSPPVGGYETQYF.

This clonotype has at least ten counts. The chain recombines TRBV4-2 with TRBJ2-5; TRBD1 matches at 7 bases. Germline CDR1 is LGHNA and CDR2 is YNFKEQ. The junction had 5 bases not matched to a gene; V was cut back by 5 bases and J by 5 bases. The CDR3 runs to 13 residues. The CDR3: CASSETGVETQYF. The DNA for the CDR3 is TGTGCCAGCAGCGAAACAGGGGTGGAGACCCAGTACTTC.